These 16 T cell receptor beta chains originate from one sample sequenced in a study of post-analysis software for immune sequencing data. Their recognized antigens are unknown. Unique molecular identifiers were carried by the TCR beta cDNA libraries. One entry per CDR3 protein, called by TCRdb with MiXCR from the PCR reads. The table has 750,000 to 950,000 distinct CDR3 sequences, about 50% seen once. The study, taken as a whole, reports: Patients used roughly five TRBV segments, including TRBV5-6, TRBV5-1 and TRBV20-1, more often than controls.

Sequencing was done on a sample of blood. Receptors originate from a girl under 18 with multiple sclerosis.

The chain recombines TRBV7-3 with TRBJ2-1, with D possibly TRBD2 on 5 matching bases. CDR3 length equals 14 residues. The V gene lost 1 base and the J gene lost 6 bases, with 10 bases spanning the gap. The germline V gene has CDR1 SGHTA and CDR2 FQGTGA. The CDR3 sequence: CASSLISSSNEQFF. CDR3 DNA: TGTGCCAGCAGCTTAATCTCTAGCTCCAATGAGCAGTTCTTC.

The table lists this clonotype with a few counts. J is TRBJ2-1 and V is TRBV4-1; 7 bases align to TRBD2. This CDR3 region has 18 residues. In germline, CDR1 is MGHRA, CDR2 YSYEKL. The V gene end was trimmed by 2 bases and the J gene end by 0 bases; junction bases not matched to a gene: 10. CDR3 DNA sequence: TGCGCCAGCAGCCAAACCTGGGGGGGTTCAAGCTCCTACAATGAGCAGTTCTTC. As protein: CASSQTWGGSSSYNEQFF.

Only a few counts were recorded for this clonotype. The rearrangement links TRBV10-3 to TRBJ2-7; 8 bases align to TRBD2. Germline CDR1 and CDR2: ENHRY and SYGVKD. The J segment lost 0 bases and the V segment lost 6 bases, leaving 19 bases of the junction unmatched. The CDR3 covers 19 residues. The CDR3 spells CAISSEISRSGGSSYEQYF. CDR3 coding DNA: TGTGCCATCAGCTCAGAAATATCTAGAAGCGGGGGAAGCTCCTACGAGCAGTACTTC.

The chain links TRBV6-2 or TRBV6-3 to TRBJ2-7; possible D gene TRBD1, 6 bases. The CDR3 spans 14 residues. Trimming took off 5 bases at V and 0 bases at J, with 11 bases between the two ends. Germline lookup yields CDR1 MNHEY and CDR2 SVGEGT. The CDR3 protein is CASSVDRISYEQYF. The CDR3, as DNA: TGTGCCAGCAGTGTAGACAGGATCTCCTACGAGCAGTACTTC.

This clonotype was counted a few times. The chain recombines TRBV5-1 with TRBJ2-1; 7 positions match TRBD2. There are 14 residues in the CDR3. Per germline, CDR1 SGHRS and CDR2 YFSETQ. Trimming removed 0 bases from V and 6 bases from J; junction bases left unmatched: 3. The CDR3 nucleotides are TGCGCCAGCAGCTTGGAGCGGGATCGCAATGAGCAGTTCTTC. Protein: CASSLERDRNEQFF.

This clonotype was observed a few times. The chain carries TRBV6-1 and TRBJ2-1, with D hard to call. V was pared by 6 bases and J by 15 bases, with 18 bases between. This CDR3 is built from 12 residues. Germline CDR1 reads MNHNS; CDR2 reads SASEGT. In DNA, the CDR3 is TGTGCCAGCAGCCCCTCGGCTCGCGGCCTGTTCTTC. Translation gives CASSPSARGLFF.

This clonotype was detected only a few times. This rearrangement joins TRBV29-1 to TRBJ2-3; 7 bases are a match to TRBD1. The CDR3 runs to 15 residues. The V gene end was trimmed by 4 bases and the J gene end by 5 bases; junction bases not matched to a gene: 12. The germline CDR1 and CDR2 sequences are SQVTM and ANQGSEA. The CDR3: CSVAPLTGRQDTQYF. The CDR3 nucleotides read TGCAGCGTTGCCCCTCTGACAGGGCGTCAAGATACGCAGTATTTT.

Here the CDR3 DNA reads TGCGCCAGCAGCCAAACAGGGGACGGGAATCAGCCCCAGCATTTT. Its translation is CASSQTGDGNQPQHF. The rearrangement uses TRBV5-1 and TRBJ1-5; 7 nucleotides align to TRBD1. This CDR3 comprises 15 residues. V lost 4 bases, J lost 4 bases, and 8 bases stayed unmatched. Per the germline V gene, CDR1 is SGHRS and CDR2 is YFSETQ.

The chain couples TRBV9 to TRBJ2-3; 8 bases map to TRBD1. Germline loops: CDR1 SGDLS, CDR2 YYNGEE. V lost 3 bases, J lost 4 bases, and 10 bases stayed unmatched. The CDR3 runs to 16 residues. The CDR3 nucleotides are TGTGCCAGCAGCGCTCGACAGGGGCGCACGCCAGATACGCAGTATTTT. Translated: CASSARQGRTPDTQYF.

This clonotype was counted between two and nine times. The chain employs TRBV29-1 and TRBJ2-5; 8 bases align to TRBD1. V was pared by 6 bases and J by 5 bases, with 5 bases of the junction left unmatched. Germline loops: CDR1 SQVTM, CDR2 ANQGSEA. The CDR3 is made up of 12 amino acids. The CDR3 is CSVRTGTETQYF. Here the CDR3 DNA reads TGCAGCGTAAGGACAGGGACGGAGACCCAGTACTTC. Using reference TRBV29-1 and TRBJ2-5 for the parts outside the CDR3, the full variable domain is SAVISQKPSRDICQRGTSLTIQCQVDSQVTMMFWYRQQPGQSLTLIATANQGSEATYESGFVIDKFPISRPNLTFSTLTVSNMSPEDSSIYLCSVRTGTETQYFGPGTRLLVL.

The V and J genes are TRBV3-1 and TRBJ2-7; TRBD2 matches 12 bases. The junction had 13 bases not matched to a gene; V was cut back by 4 bases and J by 0 bases. CDR3 length equals 19 residues. Germline CDR1 and CDR2: LGHDT and YNNKEL (reference sequence). CDR3: CASSLLGLAGGPLSYEQYF. CDR3 DNA: TGTGCCAGCAGCCTTCTGGGACTAGCGGGCGGACCCCTCTCCTACGAGCAGTACTTC.

The table lists this clonotype with a few counts. The chain has TRBV4-1 and TRBJ2-1; D is undetermined. The CDR3 has 14 residues. Germline values: CDR1 MGHRA, CDR2 YSYEKL. Trimming left V 3 bases short and J 1 base short, with 7 bases between. DNA of the CDR3: TGCGCCAGCAGCCAGGGTGATTCCTACAATGAGCAGTTCTTC. Translation: CASSQGDSYNEQFF.

The gene calls are TRBV14 and TRBJ2-1; TRBD2 matches 8 bases. This CDR3 is built from 16 residues. The V and J ends lost 6 bases and 8 bases, in that order; junction bases with no gene match: 15. The germline CDR1 and CDR2 sequences are SGHDN and FVKESK. CDR3 bases: TGTGCCAGCAGTCGGGTTAGCGGGATCCCTTTCGATGAGCAGTTCTTC. Encoded protein: CASSRVSGIPFDEQFF.

The chain carries TRBV12-3 or TRBV12-4 and TRBJ1-2; 8 bases are a match to TRBD1. Germline trimming cut 5 bases from V and 3 bases from J; bases unmatched to any gene: 8. The CDR3 spans 15 residues. In DNA, the CDR3 is TGTGCCAGCAGTCCTATCCAGGGGGCAGACTATGGCTACACCTTC. Its translation: CASSPIQGADYGYTF.

In this sample, this clonotype turned up a few times. The genes are TRBV5-1 and TRBJ2-3, with 12 bases fitting TRBD2. The CDR3 runs to 16 residues. Germline CDR1 is SGHRS and CDR2 is YFSETQ. The trim removed 4 bases at V and 5 bases at J, leaving 8 bases unmatched. The CDR3 spells CASSPRLAGVGDTQYF. CDR3 in DNA: TGCGCCAGCAGCCCCCGACTAGCGGGAGTGGGAGATACGCAGTATTTT.

There are a few counts of this clonotype. The V and J genes are TRBV7-2 and TRBJ2-5; 9 bases map to TRBD2. Trimming took 2 bases from V and 2 from J; bases not matched to a gene: 3. Germline CDR1 SGHTA, CDR2 FQGNSA. The CDR3 loop spans 15 amino acids. CDR3: CASSLPTSGQETQYF. CDR3 sequence (DNA): TGTGCCAGCAGCTTACCAACTAGCGGGCAAGAGACCCAGTACTTC.